These 18 T cell receptor beta chains were sequenced from one sample in a study of breast tumors, draining lymph nodes, adjacent tissues. MiXCR, applied by TCRdb to the multiplex PCR reads, yields one record per CDR3 protein. The sample contains 200,000 or so distinct CDR3 sequences, roughly 31% of which appear only once. Breast cancer patients provided tissue from their axillary draining lymph nodes. The sequencing input was axillary lymph node tissue. The origin of the receptors is a female donor with breast cancer. Some clones in this sample may be carry-over from other donors' samples.

In its sample, this clonotype was seen many times. The V call is TRBV5-6, the J call TRBJ2-5, with TRBD1 matching over 7 bases. The CDR3 covers 14 residues. The germline V gene encodes CDR1 SGHDT and CDR2 YYEEEE. Germline trimming cut 4 bases from V and 5 bases from J; bases unmatched to any gene: 8. The CDR3 nucleotides are TGTGCCAGCAGCCTCCAGGGGGTCCGGGAGACCCAGTACTTC. Protein sequence: CASSLQGVRETQYF.

The rearrangement links TRBV6-5 to TRBJ1-2; D is perhaps TRBD1 (6 bases). CDR3 length: 15 residues. The V gene's germline CDR1 is MNHEY and CDR2 SVGAGI. V was shortened by 5 bases and J by 3 bases, with 16 bases between the two germline ends. CDR3 nucleotide sequence: TGTGCCAGCAGTCCCGCCCGGGGGGGCTACTATGGCTACACCTTC. Its translation: CASSPARGGYYGYTF.

There are many counts of this clonotype. The chain links TRBV2 to TRBJ2-5, with TRBD2 as a possible D gene (5 bases). The CDR3 runs to 13 residues. The V end was cut by 6 bases, the J end by 0 bases, with 8 bases between. Germline assignment: CDR1 SNHLY and CDR2 FYNNEI. The CDR3 DNA is TGTGCCAGCAGCGCCGGGAACCAAGAGACCCAGTACTTC. Translating gives CASSAGNQETQYF.

This clonotype was recorded at least ten times. The CDR3 loop reads CSVREAKPPYEQYF. CDR3 sequence (DNA): TGCAGCGTCCGGGAAGCGAAACCACCCTACGAGCAGTACTTC. This chain connects TRBV20-1 to TRBJ2-7; weak D call: TRBD2 (5 bases). Germline V gives CDR1 DFQATT, CDR2 SNEGSKA (reference sequence). The CDR3 loop spans 14 amino acids.

Ten or more counts support this clonotype. The chain has TRBV14 and TRBJ2-1; D might be TRBD2 (6 bases). Per the germline V gene, CDR1 is SGHDN and CDR2 is FVKESK. The ends were cut back, 2 bases at V and 5 bases at J, with 19 bases in the middle. This CDR3 contains 17 residues. CDR3 amino acids: CASSQLLTGELNNEQFF. In DNA form, the CDR3 reads TGTGCCAGCAGCCAACTGCTAACGGGAGAACTTAACAATGAGCAGTTCTTC.

This clonotype has ten or more counts. This chain joins TRBV12-3 or TRBV12-4 and TRBJ2-1, with 7 bases lining up with TRBD2. The CDR3 length is 15 residues. With 5 bases clipped from V and 7 bases from J, the junction kept 11 bases outside the gene matches. The CDR3 sequence is CASSRPWDYANEQFF. DNA for the CDR3: TGTGCCAGCAGTCGACCGTGGGACTACGCAAATGAGCAGTTCTTC.

Concerning this clonotype: A much larger clone lies one base from this, so it may be a read error. The chain joins TRBV7-2 to TRBJ2-1; no clear D. V lost 1 base to trimming and J lost 7 bases, with 14 bases between them. The CDR3 has 15 amino acids. Germline V gives CDR1 SGHTA, CDR2 FQGNSA. CDR3 region: CASSLEGKGGNEQFF. In nucleotides, the CDR3 is TGTGCCAGCAGCTTAGAAGGCAAAGGCGGTAATGAGCAGTTCTTC. The full variable domain, with the rest looked up from reference TRBV7-2 and TRBJ2-1, is GAGVSQSPSNKVTEKGKDVELRCDPISGHTALYWYRQSLGQGLEFLIYFQGNSAPDKSGLPSDRFSAERTGGSVSTLTIQRTQQEDSAVYLCASSLEGKGGNEQFFGPGTRLTVL.

At least ten counts were recorded for this clonotype. The rearrangement uses TRBV13 and TRBJ2-7; D is ambiguous. V was clipped by 5 bases and J by 6 bases, with 23 bases between them. In germline, CDR1 is PRHDT, CDR2 FYEKMQ (reference sequence). The CDR3 covers 16 residues. The CDR3 reads CASSTNFDPPTGEQYF. The DNA for the CDR3 is TGTGCCAGCAGCACCAACTTTGACCCTCCGACTGGCGAGCAGTACTTC.

This clonotype was seen ten or more times. The rearrangement links TRBV7-3 to TRBJ2-3, with 15 bases aligning to TRBD2. Trimming removed 4 bases from V and 4 bases from J; junction bases left unmatched: 0. The germline V gene encodes CDR1 SGHTA and CDR2 FQGTGA. The CDR3 runs 15 residues. For the CDR3, the DNA is TGTGCCAGCAGCTGGACTAGCGGGAGGGCAGATACGCAGTATTTT. Translation: CASSWTSGRADTQYF.

Ten or more counts support this clonotype. The chain joins TRBV10-3 to TRBJ2-1; 9 nucleotides match TRBD2. The CDR3 is 16 amino acids. The junction had 9 bases not matched to a gene; V was cut back by 2 bases and J by 7 bases. CDR1 is ENHRY and CDR2 is SYGVKD in the germline V gene. The CDR3 sequence is CAISELAGLRGNEQFF. CDR3 nucleotide sequence: TGTGCCATCAGTGAGCTAGCGGGACTTAGGGGTAATGAGCAGTTCTTC.

The sample holds many counts of this clonotype. The chain employs TRBV5-1 and TRBJ2-3; D gene uncertain. The CDR3 length is 15 residues. The V end was cut by 0 bases, the J end by 4 bases, with 12 bases between. Germline V gives CDR1 SGHRS, CDR2 YFSETQ. The CDR3 DNA sequence: TGCGCCAGCAGCTTGGACACCCCTGGACCAGATACGCAGTATTTT. Amino acids: CASSLDTPGPDTQYF.

Many counts were recorded for this clonotype. The V and J genes are TRBV10-3 and TRBJ1-2; TRBD1 might be the D (5 bases). This CDR3 spans 14 amino acids. Germline V lookup: CDR1 ENHRY, CDR2 SYGVKD. The germline V and J ends were trimmed by 2 bases and 7 bases, with 14 bases remaining between them. In DNA form, the CDR3 reads TGTGCCATCAGTGAGGAGGGACGATGGAGTGGCTACACCTTC. Its translation: CAISEEGRWSGYTF.

The table lists this clonotype with many counts. The J gene is TRBJ2-3, the V gene TRBV6-5; unclear D gene. The V end was cut by 3 bases, the J end by 4 bases, with 11 bases between. The length of the CDR3 is 14 residues. CDR1 MNHEY and CDR2 SVGAGI come from the germline V gene. The chain's CDR3 is CASSYFLSPDTQYF. CDR3 nucleotides: TGTGCCAGCAGTTATTTTCTCAGCCCAGATACGCAGTATTTT.

This clonotype is deemed medium-sized. The chain uses TRBV20-1 and TRBJ2-7; TRBD2 matches at 9 bases. Germline V gene sequence: CDR1 DFQATT, CDR2 SNEGSKA (reference sequence). The trim removed 3 bases at V and 1 base at J, leaving 1 base unmatched. The CDR3 contains 13 residues. CDR3 DNA sequence: TGCAGTGCTAGGACTAGCGGATCCTACGAGCAGTACTTC. Translating gives CSARTSGSYEQYF.

The rearrangement joins TRBV10-2 to TRBJ1-1; tentative D call: TRBD1 (6 bases). This CDR3 spans 13 amino acids. The germline V gene encodes CDR1 WSHSY and CDR2 SAAADI. Trimming left V 3 bases short and J 1 base short, with 6 bases between. The CDR3 sequence: CASSEQGNTEAFF. DNA of the CDR3: TGCGCCAGCAGTGAACAGGGGAACACTGAAGCTTTCTTT.

About this clonotype: A much larger clonotype is one base distant, so this may be a read error. The chain employs TRBV5-4 and TRBJ2-2; perhaps TRBD2 as D (6 bases). The germline V and J ends were trimmed by 0 bases and 2 bases, with 14 bases remaining between them. Germline V CDR1 and CDR2: SGHNT, YYREEE (reference sequence). The CDR3 is 17 amino acids. CDR3 region: CASSLALGSGNTGELFF. CDR3 nucleotide sequence: TGTGCCAGCAGCTTGGCCCTTGGTAGCGGAAACACCGGGGAGCTGTTTTTT.

This clonotype was seen ten or more times. The chain joins TRBV9 to TRBJ2-2; 12 bases line up with TRBD2. The trim removed 8 bases at V and 3 bases at J, leaving 8 bases unmatched. This CDR3 region has 16 residues. Per germline, CDR1 SGDLS and CDR2 YYNGEE. The CDR3, as DNA: TGTGCCAGTAGCAAGACTAGCGGGGGTTACACCGGGGAGCTGTTTTTT. Its translation is CASSKTSGGYTGELFF. Looking up the rest from reference TRBV9 and TRBJ2-2 gives the full variable domain: DSGVTQTPKHLITATGQRVTLRCSPRSGDLSVYWYQQSLDQGLQFLIQYYNGEERAKGNILERFSAQQFPDLHSELNLSSLELGDSALYFCASSKTSGGYTGELFFGEGSRLTVL.

Concerning this clonotype: A much bigger clone sits one base away, suggesting this may be a read error. V gene TRBV20-1 combines with J gene TRBJ1-4; possible D gene TRBD1, 5 bases. This CDR3 has 15 residues. In germline, CDR1 is DFQATT, CDR2 SNEGSKA (reference sequence). CDR3 bases: TGCAGTGCTACTGACAGAGCATCAACTACTGAAAAACTGTTTTTT. Amino acid sequence: CSATDRASTTEKLFF.